This T cell receptor (beta chain) was observed in a study of spatial heterogeneity in lung cancer. Each CDR3 protein is one row after TCRdb ran MiXCR on the 5' RACE reads. The repertoire has around 60,000 distinct CDR3 sequences, 8% to 9% of them found once; the top ten carry about 14%. The ends were cut back, 7 bases at V and 10 bases at J, with 17 bases in the middle. The CDR3 sequence is 14 residues long. This clonotype was found a few times. Time point in this sample: sample taken at primary tumor resection. The authors sequenced whole RNA from tumor, nontumor lung or frozen PBMC without sorting. The sequencing here drew on PBMCs, taken at surgery. The sequence derives from a female donor with early-stage non-small cell lung cancer. The chain employs TRBV12-3 or TRBV12-4 and TRBJ1-6; D is uncertain. The CDR3 DNA reads as TGTGCCAGCACCCTACCCGGGTTACGATCACCCCTCCACTTT. It encodes CASTLPGLRSPLHF.